Sequencing of this T cell receptor beta chain was carried out in a study of blood T cell repertoires in COVID-19. On the study more broadly: The analysed material was cDNA or gDNA that came from T cells, B-cell-depleted T cells, or PBMCs.

Profiled with immunoSEQ multiplex PCR; TCRdb holds only in-frame clones, not every one. The sample yields about 210,000 clones, less than 90% seen once. The study recruited exposed participants who had met a COVID-19 case within 2 weeks before entry. V was clipped by 5 bases and J by 4 bases; unmatched bases: 8. Germline V gene sequence: CDR1 WNHNN, CDR2 SYGVQD (reference sequence). CDR3 size: 16 residues. The receptor was isolated from a woman aged 30 to 39 who had been exposed to COVID-19. What was sequenced was PBMCs or T cells enriched from blood (not recorded which). V is TRBV10-1 and J is TRBJ1-2, with 12 bases that match TRBD1. The DNA for the CDR3 is TGCGCCAGCAGTACCGGGACAGGGGGCCGAATCTATGGCTACACCTTC. Amino acid sequence: CASSTGTGGRIYGYTF.